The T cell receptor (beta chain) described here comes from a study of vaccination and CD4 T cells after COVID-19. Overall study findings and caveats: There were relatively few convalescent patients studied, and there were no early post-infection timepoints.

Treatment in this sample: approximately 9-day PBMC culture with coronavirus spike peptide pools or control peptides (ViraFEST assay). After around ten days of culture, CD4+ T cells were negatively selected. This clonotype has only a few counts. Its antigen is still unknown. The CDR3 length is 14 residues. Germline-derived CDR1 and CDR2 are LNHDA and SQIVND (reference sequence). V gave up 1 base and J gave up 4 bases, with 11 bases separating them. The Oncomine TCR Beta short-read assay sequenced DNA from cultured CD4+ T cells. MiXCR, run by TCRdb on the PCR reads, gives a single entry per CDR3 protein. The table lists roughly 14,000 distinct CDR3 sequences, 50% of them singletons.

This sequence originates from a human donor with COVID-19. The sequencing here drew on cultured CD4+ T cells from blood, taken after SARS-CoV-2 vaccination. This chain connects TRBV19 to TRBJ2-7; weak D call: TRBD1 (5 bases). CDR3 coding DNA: TGTGCCAGTAGTATAGGCAGGGCGAAATACGAGCAGTACTTC. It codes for CASSIGRAKYEQYF. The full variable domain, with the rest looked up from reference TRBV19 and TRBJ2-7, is DGGITQSPKYLFRKEGQNVTLSCEQNLNHDAMYWYRQDPGQGLRLIYYSQIVNDFQKGDIAEGYSVSREKKESFPLTVTSAQKNPTAFYLCASSIGRAKYEQYFGPGTRLTVT.